This T cell receptor (beta chain) came from a study of molecular identifiers for immune sequencing clone quantification. About the study: For replicates, RNA isolated from around 20,000 or 99,000 naive CD8 cells was divided into five portions, of which four were sequenced.

CDR3 length: 12 residues. The V gene lost 11 bases and the J gene lost 4 bases, with 14 bases spanning the gap. TCRdb itself ran the PCR reads through MiXCR, one entry per CDR3 protein. The profile shows about 640,000 distinct CDR3 sequences, 15% to 20% of them singletons. This clonotype was counted between two and nine times. This clonotype was sampled from a human donor in good health. Some libraries in this study had Jurkat cell RNA spiked in. The sample was naive CD8+ T cells from blood, with Jurkat cell RNA spiked in. Noted subset: FACS-sorted CD8+CD4-CCR7+CD45RA+ naive T cells. The chain has TRBV12-3 or TRBV12-4 and TRBJ1-2; D gene uncertain. The CDR3 sequence is CAGTTGIYGYTF. The CDR3 DNA reads TGTGCCGGCACCACCGGGATCTATGGCTACACCTTC.